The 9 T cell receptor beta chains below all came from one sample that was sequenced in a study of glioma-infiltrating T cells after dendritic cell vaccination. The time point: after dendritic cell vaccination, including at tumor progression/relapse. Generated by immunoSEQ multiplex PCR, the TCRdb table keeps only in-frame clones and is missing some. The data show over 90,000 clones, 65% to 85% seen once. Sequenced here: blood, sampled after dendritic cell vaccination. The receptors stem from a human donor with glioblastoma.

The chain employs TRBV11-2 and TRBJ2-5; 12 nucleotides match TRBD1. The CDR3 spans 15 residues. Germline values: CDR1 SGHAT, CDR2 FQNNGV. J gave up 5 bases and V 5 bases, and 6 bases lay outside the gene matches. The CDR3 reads CASSPGTGGQETQYF. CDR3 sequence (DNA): TGTGCCAGCAGCCCCGGGACAGGGGGCCAGGAGACCCAGTACTTC.

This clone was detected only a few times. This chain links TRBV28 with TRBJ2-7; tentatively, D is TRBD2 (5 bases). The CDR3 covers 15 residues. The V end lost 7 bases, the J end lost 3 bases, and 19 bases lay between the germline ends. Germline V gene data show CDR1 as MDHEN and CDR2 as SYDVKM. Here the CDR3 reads CASNEGVSYNYEQYF. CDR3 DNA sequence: TGTGCCAGCAACGAGGGTGTATCTTATAACTACGAGCAGTACTTC.

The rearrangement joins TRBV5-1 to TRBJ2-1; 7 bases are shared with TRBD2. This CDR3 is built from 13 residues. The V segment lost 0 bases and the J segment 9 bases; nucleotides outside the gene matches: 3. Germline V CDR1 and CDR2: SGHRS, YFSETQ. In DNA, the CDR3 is TGCGCCAGCAGCTTGGACAGCGGGGTTGAGCAGTTCTTC. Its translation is CASSLDSGVEQFF. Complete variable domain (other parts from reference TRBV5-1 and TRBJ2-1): KAGVTQTPRYLIKTRGQQVTLSCSPISGHRSVSWYQQTPGQGLQFLFEYFSETQRNKGNFPGRFSGRQFSNSRSEMNVSTLELGDSALYLCASSLDSGVEQFFGPGTRLTVL.

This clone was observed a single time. Here the CDR3 DNA reads TGTGCCAGCAGTGAATTAGACAGGGCTGGGGGGCAGTACTTC. It specifies CASSELDRAGGQYF. This chain joins TRBV6-5 and TRBJ2-7; 7 bases align to TRBD1. Germline assignment: CDR1 MNHEY and CDR2 SVGAGI. The ends lost 5 bases at V and 9 bases at J; junction bases unmatched: 13. This CDR3 is 14 amino acids long.

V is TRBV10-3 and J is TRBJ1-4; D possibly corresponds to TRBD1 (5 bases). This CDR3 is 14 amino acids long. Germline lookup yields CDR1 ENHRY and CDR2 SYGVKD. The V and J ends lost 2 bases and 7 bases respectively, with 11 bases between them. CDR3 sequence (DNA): TGTGCCATCAGTGAGGGGGCCGTGGGTGAAAAACTGTTTTTT. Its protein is CAISEGAVGEKLFF.

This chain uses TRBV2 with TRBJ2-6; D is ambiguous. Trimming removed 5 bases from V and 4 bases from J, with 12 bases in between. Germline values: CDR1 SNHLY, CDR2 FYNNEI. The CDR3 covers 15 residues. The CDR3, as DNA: TGTGCCAGCAGTCTCGAGGCCTCGGGGGCCAACGTCCTGACTTTC. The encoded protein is CASSLEASGANVLTF.

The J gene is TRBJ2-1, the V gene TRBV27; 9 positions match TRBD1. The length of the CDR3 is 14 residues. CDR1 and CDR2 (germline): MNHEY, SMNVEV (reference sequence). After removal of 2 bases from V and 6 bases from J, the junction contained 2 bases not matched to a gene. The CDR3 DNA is TGTGCCAGCAGTTTACGACAGGGGGGCAATGAGCAGTTCTTC. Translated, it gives CASSLRQGGNEQFF.

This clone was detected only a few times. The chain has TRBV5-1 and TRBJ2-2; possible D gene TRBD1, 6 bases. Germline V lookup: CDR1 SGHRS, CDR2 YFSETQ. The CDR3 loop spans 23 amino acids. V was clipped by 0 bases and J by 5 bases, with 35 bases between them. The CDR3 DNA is TGCGCCAGCAGCTTGGGGGGGCTAGCCGAAGGAAGGGGTGAGGATATGATGACCGGGGAGCTGTTTTTT. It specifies CASSLGGLAEGRGEDMMTGELFF.

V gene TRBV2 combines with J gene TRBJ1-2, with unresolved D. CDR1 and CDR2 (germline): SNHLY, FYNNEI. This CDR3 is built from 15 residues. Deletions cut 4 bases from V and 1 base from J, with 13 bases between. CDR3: CASSVSGRNNYGYTF. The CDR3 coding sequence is TGTGCCAGCAGTGTTTCAGGCAGGAATAACTATGGCTACACCTTC.